Described below is a single T cell receptor (beta chain) sequence and its context. The antigen remains undetermined. The assay was run at survey level. Generated by immunoSEQ multiplex PCR, the TCRdb table keeps only in-frame clones and is missing some. This sample has around 30,000 clones, with around 67% found just once. This record belongs to a study of STAT5B mutations in CD4+ large granular lymphocyte leukemia. General observations from the study: Patient CD4-sorted repertoires looked more clonal than healthy CD4+ repertoires, even without putative leukemic clones.

This CDR3 spans 15 amino acids. Trimming took off 4 bases at V and 3 bases at J, with 13 bases between the two ends. Germline V gives CDR1 SGHAT, CDR2 FQNNGV. Healthy controls were blood donor buffy coats. Specimen: CD4+ T cells from blood buffy coats. The sequence was obtained from a human donor in good health. The chain is built from TRBV11-2 and TRBJ1-5, with D maybe TRBD1 (6 bases). CDR3 residues: CASSSGTYPNQPQHF. The CDR3 coding sequence is TGTGCCAGCAGCTCCGGGACATACCCCAATCAGCCCCAGCATTTT. Variable domain in full (rest from reference TRBV11-2 and TRBJ1-5): EAGVAQSPRYKIIEKRQSVAFWCNPISGHATLYWYQQILGQGPKLLIQFQNNGVVDDSQLPKDRFSAERLKGVDSTLKIQPAKLEDSAVYLCASSSGTYPNQPQHFGDGTRLSIL.